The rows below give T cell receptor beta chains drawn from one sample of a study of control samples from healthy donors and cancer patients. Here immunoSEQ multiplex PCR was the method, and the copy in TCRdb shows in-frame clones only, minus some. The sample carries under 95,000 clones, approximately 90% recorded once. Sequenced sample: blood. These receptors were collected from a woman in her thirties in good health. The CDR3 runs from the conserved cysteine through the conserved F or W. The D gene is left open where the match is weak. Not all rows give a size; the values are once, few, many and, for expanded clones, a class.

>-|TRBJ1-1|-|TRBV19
TGTGCCAGTAGTATTAGGGGAGTGAACACTGAAGCTTTCTTT
CASSIRGVNTEAFF
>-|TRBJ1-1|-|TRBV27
TGTGCCAGCAGTTTGAACAGTTTACTGAACACTGAAGCTTTCTTT
CASSLNSLLNTEAFF
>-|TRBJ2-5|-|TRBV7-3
TGTGCCAGCAGCCCAGGCAATGGAGACCAAGAGACCCAGTACTTC
CASSPGNGDQETQYF
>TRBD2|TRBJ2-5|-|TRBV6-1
TGTGCCAGCAGTGAAGAGAGAGCTAGCGGGGGGGCCGGGGAGACCCAGTACTTC
CASSEERASGGAGETQYF
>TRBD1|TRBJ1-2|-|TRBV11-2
TGTGCCAGCAGCGTGGACAGGGCATATGGCTACACCTTC
CASSVDRAYGYTF
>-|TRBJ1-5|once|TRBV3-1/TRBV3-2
TGTGCCAGCAGCCAAGATTCTGTCCCCCGGAGCAATCAGCCCCAGCATTTT
CASSQDSVPRSNQPQHF
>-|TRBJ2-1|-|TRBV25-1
TGTGCCAGCAGTGAGGGGTCAGGGAAGCAGTTCTTC
CASSEGSGKQFF
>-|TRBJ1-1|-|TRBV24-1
TGTGCCACCAGTGGTTCCCCGGGGAGAGGGGACACTGAAGCTTTCTTT
CATSGSPGRGDTEAFF
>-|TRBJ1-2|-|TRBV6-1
TGTGCCAGCAGTGAAGCATGGACTGATGGCTACACCTTC
CASSEAWTDGYTF
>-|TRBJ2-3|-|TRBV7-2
TGTGCCAGCAGCCCCGGGGGCGGGTCAGATACGCAGTATTTT
CASSPGGGSDTQYF
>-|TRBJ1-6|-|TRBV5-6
TGTGCCAGCAGCTTTCTACAAGCCGATTCACCCCTCCACTTT
CASSFLQADSPLHF
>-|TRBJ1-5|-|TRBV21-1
TGTGCCAGCAGCAAAAGGTCGGGCTGTTGGTATAGCAATCAGCCCCAGCATTTT
CASSKRSGCWYSNQPQHF
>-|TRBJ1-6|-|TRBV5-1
TGCGCCAGCAGCTTGGCCCGGGGCCCAGATTCACCCCTCCACTTT
CASSLARGPDSPLHF
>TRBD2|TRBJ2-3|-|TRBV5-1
TGCGCCAGCAGCTTGATAGCGGGGGGAACAGATACGCAGTATTTT
CASSLIAGGTDTQYF
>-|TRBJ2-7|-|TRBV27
TGTGCCAGCCACCTGGTCGGAAACTCCCCCTACGAGCAGTACTTC
CASHLVGNSPYEQYF
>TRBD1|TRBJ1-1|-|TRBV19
TGTGCCAGTATCCAGACAGGGATGAACACTGAAGCTTTCTTT
CASIQTGMNTEAFF
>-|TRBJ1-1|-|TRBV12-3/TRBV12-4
TGTGCCAGCAGTCAGGGGAGGGGGACTGAAGCTTTCTTT
CASSQGRGTEAFF
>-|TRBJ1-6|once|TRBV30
TGTGCTGGGGGTATTTCCTATAATTCACCCCTCCACTTT
CAGGISYNSPLHF
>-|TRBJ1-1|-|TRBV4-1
TGCGCCAGCAGCCACTCGCAGGGCCCTGAAGCTTTCTTT
CASSHSQGPEAFF
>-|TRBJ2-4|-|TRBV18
TGTGCCAGCTCACCACCGCCCGGAGAGCTAGCCAAAAACATTCAGTACTTC
CASSPPPGELAKNIQYF
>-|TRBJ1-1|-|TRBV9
TGTGCCAGCAGCGGAAGGAGCACTGAAGCTTTCTTT
CASSGRSTEAFF
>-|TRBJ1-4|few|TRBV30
TGTGCCTGGAGCGCGAACTCTGGGAGATATGAAAAACTGTTTTTT
CAWSANSGRYEKLFF